Below, 30 T cell receptor beta chains from the same sample are listed, as sequenced in a study of chemoradiotherapy in HPV16-positive cancers. TCRdb's copy holds only in-frame clones and misses some; the assay was immunoSEQ multiplex PCR. The sample lists roughly 40,000 clones, 76% occurring once. The sample in question was blood, obtained from a patient who underwent chemoradiotherapy. The receptor set was obtained from a human donor with HPV-associated anogenital cancer.

This chain connects TRBV30 to TRBJ1-2, with a weak D call TRBD1 (5 bases). V lost 4 bases, J lost 5 bases, and 8 bases lay in between. The V gene's germline CDR1 is GTSNPN and CDR2 SVGIG (reference sequence). The CDR3 covers 11 residues. The CDR3, as DNA: TGTGCCTGGACCACAGGTTATGGCTACACCTTC. It codes for CAWTTGYGYTF.

The rearrangement links TRBV19 to TRBJ1-3; weak D call: TRBD1 (6 bases). The germline CDR1 and CDR2 sequences are LNHDA and SQIVND (reference sequence). Trimming removed 7 bases at V and 0 bases at J, with 13 bases between. The CDR3 is 15 amino acids. The CDR3 bases are TGTGCCAGTACAGGACAGCCTAGCTCTGGAAACACCATATATTTT. Translating it yields CASTGQPSSGNTIYF.

CDR3: CASSTTGGGYTF. For the CDR3, the DNA is TGTGCCAGCAGTACGACAGGGGGCGGCTACACCTTC. The V and J genes are TRBV27 and TRBJ1-2; 10 bases are a match to TRBD1. Looked up from germline, CDR1 is MNHEY and CDR2 is SMNVEV (reference sequence). The V gene end was trimmed by 5 bases and the J gene end by 8 bases; junction bases not matched to a gene: 2. The CDR3 spans 12 residues.

This clone has only a few counts. This chain links TRBV2 with TRBJ1-5; weak D call: TRBD1 (5 bases). Germline CDR1 and CDR2: SNHLY and FYNNEI. V was clipped by 2 bases and J by 6 bases, with 11 bases between them. The CDR3 is 14 residues long. Written as DNA, the CDR3 is TGTGCCAGCAGTGAAAACCAGGGCTCTCAGCCCCAGCATTTT. It yields the protein CASSENQGSQPQHF.

The chain is built from TRBV6-5 and TRBJ1-1; unclear D gene. V was shortened by 4 bases and J by 1 base, with 7 bases between the two germline ends. Germline V gene sequence: CDR1 MNHEY, CDR2 SVGAGI. The CDR3 has 13 residues. The CDR3 reads CASSSFRNTEAFF. The CDR3 coding sequence is TGTGCCAGCAGTTCGTTCAGGAACACTGAAGCTTTCTTT.

The chain employs TRBV11-2 and TRBJ1-1, with D possibly matching TRBD1 (5 bases). Germline V CDR1 and CDR2: SGHAT, FQNNGV. This CDR3 comprises 14 residues. Trimming shortened V by 6 bases and J by 5 bases, and 16 bases separated the two germline ends. DNA for the CDR3: TGTGCCAGCAGACCTAATCGGGGCCTAACTGAAGCTTTCTTT. Translated: CASRPNRGLTEAFF.

The chain combines TRBV7-2 with TRBJ2-5; 13 bases fit TRBD2. The V segment lost 4 bases and the J segment 4 bases; nucleotides outside the gene matches: 0. Germline CDR1 is SGHTA and CDR2 is FQGNSA. The CDR3 covers 14 residues. The CDR3, as DNA: TGTGCCAGCAGCTGGACTAGCGGGGGAGAGACCCAGTACTTC. Translating it yields CASSWTSGGETQYF.

The table lists this clone with a few counts. The chain combines TRBV19 with TRBJ2-7; D remains unclear. Germline assignment: CDR1 LNHDA and CDR2 SQIVND (reference sequence). This CDR3 is 14 amino acids long. The ends were cut back, 0 bases at V and 2 bases at J, with 8 bases in the middle. This chain's CDR3 is CASSIEWLAYEQYF. CDR3 bases: TGTGCCAGTAGTATAGAATGGCTGGCCTACGAGCAGTACTTC.

This clone was detected only once. The chain employs TRBV5-1 and TRBJ2-2; 14 bases are a match to TRBD2. The ends lost 4 bases at V and 6 bases at J; junction bases unmatched: 2. CDR1 and CDR2 from the germline V gene are SGHRS and YFSETQ. The CDR3 runs to 15 residues. This CDR3 reads CASSKTSGGAGELFF. CDR3 bases: TGCGCCAGCAGCAAGACTAGCGGGGGGGCCGGGGAGCTGTTTTTT. Complete variable domain (other parts from reference TRBV5-1 and TRBJ2-2): KAGVTQTPRYLIKTRGQQVTLSCSPISGHRSVSWYQQTPGQGLQFLFEYFSETQRNKGNFPGRFSGRQFSNSRSEMNVSTLELGDSALYLCASSKTSGGAGELFFGEGSRLTVL.

The chain joins TRBV7-6 to TRBJ1-5; a possible D gene is TRBD1 (6 bases). Germline V lookup: CDR1 SGHVS, CDR2 FNYEAQ. The CDR3 is made up of 18 amino acids. Trimming left V 2 bases short and J 4 bases short, with 21 bases between. The CDR3 protein is CASSLNAPGRGANQPQHF. The CDR3 DNA reads as TGTGCCAGCAGCTTAAACGCGCCGGGAAGGGGGGCTAATCAGCCCCAGCATTTT.

The V gene is TRBV4-1, the J gene TRBJ1-2; 9 bases are shared with TRBD1. In germline, CDR1 is MGHRA, CDR2 YSYEKL. The length of the CDR3 is 17 residues. Losses at the gene ends were 3 bases for V and 2 bases for J; bases not matched to a gene: 10. The CDR3 region is CASSHADRGRQNYGYTF. CDR3 DNA: TGCGCCAGCAGCCATGCGGACAGGGGACGCCAAAACTATGGCTACACCTTC.

This clone was seen a few times. The chain couples TRBV25-1 to TRBJ1-6; D gene unclear. Germline V gene lookup returns CDR1 MGHDK and CDR2 SYGVNS. CDR3 length equals 13 residues. Trimming stripped 2 bases from V and 10 bases from J, with 9 bases between. The CDR3 DNA reads as TGTGCCAGCAGTGAACCAGGAGCATCACCCCTCCACTTT. Translated, it gives CASSEPGASPLHF.

This clone was seen only a few times. The V and J genes are TRBV18 and TRBJ2-2; no reliable D call. Germline V gives CDR1 KGHSH, CDR2 LQKENI. This CDR3 contains 13 residues. The germline V and J ends were trimmed by 2 bases and 5 bases, with 6 bases remaining between them. DNA for the CDR3: TGTGCCAGCTCACCAATGGAGACCGGGGAGCTGTTTTTT. Translated, it gives CASSPMETGELFF.

The chain is built from TRBV4-3 and TRBJ2-7; 9 positions match TRBD1. The CDR3 covers 15 residues. From germline, CDR1 is LGHNA and CDR2 YSLEER. V was pared by 2 bases and J by 2 bases, with 4 bases of the junction left unmatched. The CDR3 loop is CASSQHRTGAYEQYF. The CDR3 DNA is TGCGCCAGCAGCCAACATCGGACAGGGGCCTACGAGCAGTACTTC.

This clone showed up just a few times. The V call is TRBV4-1, the J call TRBJ1-1, with 7 positions matching TRBD1. The germline CDR1 and CDR2 sequences are MGHRA and YSYEKL. The CDR3 extends over 15 amino acids. The J segment lost 5 bases and the V segment lost 1 base, leaving 7 bases of the junction unmatched. CDR3 protein: CASSQVDREGTEAFF. In DNA, the CDR3 is TGCGCCAGCAGCCAAGTCGACAGGGAGGGGACTGAAGCTTTCTTT.

The chain has TRBV2 and TRBJ2-5; TRBD2 is a possible D gene (5 bases). CDR3 length: 13 residues. CDR1 is SNHLY, CDR2 FYNNEI, per germline. V was shortened by 9 bases and J by 5 bases, with 16 bases between the two germline ends. CDR3: CARSAGRAETQYF. CDR3 DNA sequence: TGTGCCAGGTCGGCGGGCCGAGCGGAGACCCAGTACTTC.

The J gene is TRBJ2-7, the V gene TRBV13; 9 bases line up with TRBD2. With 6 bases clipped from V and 0 bases from J, the junction kept 6 bases outside the gene matches. This CDR3 comprises 15 residues. Per germline, CDR1 PRHDT and CDR2 FYEKMQ (reference sequence). CDR3 protein: CASSYPGLASYEQYF. CDR3 DNA: TGTGCCAGCAGTTATCCGGGACTAGCCTCCTACGAGCAGTACTTC. The full variable domain, in which reference TRBV13 and TRBJ2-7 provide the parts outside the CDR3, is AAGVIQSPRHLIKEKRETATLKCYPIPRHDTVYWYQQGPGQDPQFLISFYEKMQSDKGSIPDRFSAQQFSDYHSELNMSSLELGDSALYFCASSYPGLASYEQYFGPGTRLTVT.

The rearrangement joins TRBV4-2 to TRBJ2-7; D remains ambiguous. This CDR3 has 13 residues. Trimming shortened V by 1 base and J by 7 bases, and 11 bases separated the two germline ends. Per germline, CDR1 LGHNA and CDR2 YNFKEQ. CDR3 nucleotides: TGTGCCAGCAGCCAAGTCTCCCAGCCTGAGCAGTACTTC. Amino acids: CASSQVSQPEQYF.

The sample holds one count of this clone. The V call is TRBV9, the J call TRBJ1-6; possible D gene TRBD1, 5 bases. V lost 0 bases, J lost 9 bases, and 16 bases lay in between. The CDR3 runs to 16 residues. Germline CDR1 SGDLS, CDR2 YYNGEE. This chain's CDR3 is CASSVATTRDGSPLHF. The CDR3 region has the DNA TGTGCCAGCAGCGTAGCTACCACCCGGGACGGTTCACCCCTCCACTTT.

The chain is built from TRBV5-1 and TRBJ1-5; D gene unclear. The CDR3 has 14 residues. Trimming left V 3 bases short and J 6 bases short, with 13 bases between. CDR1 and CDR2 from the germline V gene are SGHRS and YFSETQ. CDR3: CASSWEGSGQPQHF. Here the CDR3 DNA reads TGCGCCAGCAGCTGGGAAGGGTCGGGTCAGCCCCAGCATTTT.

The chain carries TRBV7-3 and TRBJ2-7, with 7 bases identical to TRBD2. V gave up 3 bases and J gave up 0 bases; unmatched junction bases: 2. Germline V gives CDR1 SGHTA, CDR2 FQGTGA. The CDR3 has 14 residues. DNA of the CDR3: TGTGCCAGCAGCTTCGGGGGGTCCTCCTACGAGCAGTACTTC. As protein: CASSFGGSSYEQYF. Full variable domain (outside the CDR3, taken from reference TRBV7-3 and TRBJ2-7): GAGVSQTPSNKVTEKGKYVELRCDPISGHTALYWYRQSLGQGPEFLIYFQGTGAADDSGLPNDRFFAVRPEGSVSTLKIQRTERGDSAVYLCASSFGGSSYEQYFGPGTRLTVT.

The genes are TRBV11-2 and TRBJ2-6; D not resolved. Per germline, CDR1 SGHAT and CDR2 FQNNGV. Between the trimmed V and J ends, which lost 5 bases and 1 base, there was a span of 9 bases. The CDR3 spans 15 residues. This CDR3 reads CASSPVISGANVLTF. The CDR3 DNA sequence: TGTGCCAGCAGCCCCGTTATTTCTGGGGCCAACGTCCTGACTTTC.

V usage is TRBV29-1 and J usage is TRBJ2-6; D is perhaps TRBD2 (6 bases). Germline lookup yields CDR1 SQVTM and CDR2 ANQGSEA. CDR3 length: 17 amino acids. The V gene lost 4 bases and the J gene lost 0 bases, with 16 bases spanning the gap. CDR3 coding DNA: TGCAGCGTTGGATCCGGGTTCGGGAGCTCTGGGGCCAACGTCCTGACTTTC. Translated: CSVGSGFGSSGANVLTF.

The V and J genes are TRBV12-5 and TRBJ1-2; 8 bases agree with TRBD1. CDR3 length: 14 residues. V lost 6 bases to trimming and J lost 4 bases; unmatched junction nucleotides: 7. CDR1 is LGHNT, CDR2 FRNRAP, per germline. The CDR3 bases are TGTGCTAGTGGACAGGGACAGGTGGTCTATGGCTACACCTTC. It translates to CASGQGQVVYGYTF.

This clone has a single count. This sequence joins TRBV5-1 and TRBJ2-3, with TRBD2 matching 8 bases. Trimming at V came to 7 bases and at J to 4 bases, leaving 8 bases not matched to a gene. The CDR3 loop spans 14 amino acids. CDR1 and CDR2 from the germline V gene are SGHRS and YFSETQ. The CDR3 loop is CASRKLAEADTQYF. CDR3 bases: TGCGCCAGCCGGAAACTAGCGGAGGCAGATACGCAGTATTTT.

This chain uses TRBV30 with TRBJ2-7; D might be TRBD1 (6 bases). V lost 0 bases to trimming and J lost 4 bases, with 13 bases between them. Germline CDR1 reads GTSNPN; CDR2 reads SVGIG (reference sequence). CDR3 length: 14 residues. CDR3 loop: CAWSVGDIAYEQYF. The CDR3 region has the DNA TGTGCCTGGAGTGTAGGGGACATCGCTTACGAGCAGTACTTC. Complete variable domain (other parts from reference TRBV30 and TRBJ2-7): SQTIHQWPATLVQPVGSPLSLECTVEGTSNPNLYWYRQAAGRGLQLLFYSVGIGQISSEVPQNLSASRPQDRQFILSSKKLLLSDSGFYLCAWSVGDIAYEQYFGPGTRLTVT.

This clone has more than one count but fewer than ten. The J gene is TRBJ1-5, the V gene TRBV28; D gene unclear. This CDR3 has 14 residues. Trimming took off 5 bases at V and 2 bases at J, with 10 bases between the two ends. Germline V gene data show CDR1 as MDHEN and CDR2 as SYDVKM. The CDR3: CASSELKGNQPQHF. CDR3 nucleotides: TGTGCCAGCAGTGAATTAAAGGGCAATCAGCCCCAGCATTTT.

The CDR3 loop is CASSFRGPGTGELFF. The CDR3 DNA reads as TGCGCCAGCAGCTTCAGGGGGCCGGGAACCGGGGAGCTGTTTTTT. This rearrangement joins TRBV5-1 to TRBJ2-2, with 8 bases matching TRBD1. Losses at the gene ends were 2 bases for V and 5 bases for J; bases not matched to a gene: 5. The CDR3 is made up of 15 amino acids. The germline gives CDR1 SGHRS, CDR2 YFSETQ.

The rearrangement uses TRBV11-1 and TRBJ2-5, with 13 bases lining up with TRBD2. Losses at the gene ends were 3 bases for V and 5 bases for J; bases not matched to a gene: 6. The V gene's germline CDR1 is SGHAT and CDR2 FQDESV (reference sequence). This CDR3 is 16 amino acids long. The CDR3 loop is CASSFQLAGGRETQYF. Written as DNA, the CDR3 is TGTGCCAGCAGCTTCCAACTAGCGGGGGGGCGGGAGACCCAGTACTTC.

The rearrangement links TRBV7-3 to TRBJ2-3, with D possibly being TRBD2 (5 bases). Trimming removed 5 bases at V and 1 base at J, with 13 bases between. There are 15 residues in the CDR3. Germline CDR1 is SGHTA and CDR2 is FQGTGA. The CDR3 region is CASSPLRGGTDTQYF. CDR3 nucleotide sequence: TGTGCCAGCAGCCCGCTCCGGGGAGGCACAGATACGCAGTATTTT.